Here is one T cell receptor beta chain with its context. Its target is not known. This specimen comes from a study of T cells after yellow fever vaccination. The germline V and J ends were trimmed by 0 bases and 3 bases, with 8 bases remaining between them. In germline, CDR1 is LGHNA, CDR2 YSLEER. This CDR3 is 14 amino acids long. TCRdb re-analysed the 5' RACE reads in MiXCR, keeping a single row per CDR3 protein. The sample yields 350,000 to 550,000 distinct CDR3 sequences, 15% to 20% seen once. General study findings and limits: Once the booster was given, most primary-vaccination clones reappeared, at approximately 97% for CD4 and approximately 88% for CD8.

The source of this sequence is a man aged 18 to 29 who received the YFV17D yellow fever vaccine. The gene calls are TRBV4-3 and TRBJ1-2; no firm D call. Sample: PBMCs, taken before the yellow fever booster vaccination. The DNA of the CDR3 is TGCGCCAGCAGCCAAGATGAACAGTACTATGGCTACACCTTC. Translation: CASSQDEQYYGYTF.